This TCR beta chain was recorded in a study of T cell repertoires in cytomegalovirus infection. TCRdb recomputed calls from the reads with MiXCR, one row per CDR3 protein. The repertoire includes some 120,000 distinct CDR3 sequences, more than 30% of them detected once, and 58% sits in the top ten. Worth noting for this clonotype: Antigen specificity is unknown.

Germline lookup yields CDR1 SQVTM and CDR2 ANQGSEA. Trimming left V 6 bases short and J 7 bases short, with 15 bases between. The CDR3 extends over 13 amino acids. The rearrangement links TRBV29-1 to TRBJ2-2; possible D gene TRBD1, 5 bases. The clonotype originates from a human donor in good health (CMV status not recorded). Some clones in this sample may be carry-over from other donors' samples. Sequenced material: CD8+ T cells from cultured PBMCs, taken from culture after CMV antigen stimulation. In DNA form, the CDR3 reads TGCAGCGTAATCGCAGGGTCGAACGGGGAGCTGTTTTTT. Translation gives CSVIAGSNGELFF.